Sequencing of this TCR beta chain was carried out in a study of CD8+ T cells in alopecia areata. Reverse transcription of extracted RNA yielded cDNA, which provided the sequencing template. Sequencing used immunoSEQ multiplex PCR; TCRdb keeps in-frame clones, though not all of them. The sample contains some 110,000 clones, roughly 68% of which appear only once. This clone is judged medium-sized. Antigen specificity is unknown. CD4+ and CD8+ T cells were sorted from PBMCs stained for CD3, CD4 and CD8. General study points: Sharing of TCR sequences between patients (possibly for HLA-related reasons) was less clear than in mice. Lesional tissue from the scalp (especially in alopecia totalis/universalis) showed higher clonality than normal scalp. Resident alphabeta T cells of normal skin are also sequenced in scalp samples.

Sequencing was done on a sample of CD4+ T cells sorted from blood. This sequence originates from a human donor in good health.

The CDR3 loop reads CASSQVRQGVPGELFF. In DNA form, the CDR3 reads TGTGCCAGCAGCCAAGTTCGACAGGGGGTACCCGGGGAGCTGTTTTTT. The genes are TRBV14 and TRBJ2-2; 9 nucleotides agree with TRBD1. With 1 base clipped from V and 6 bases from J, the junction kept 6 bases outside the gene matches. Germline V gene data show CDR1 as SGHDN and CDR2 as FVKESK. This CDR3 has 16 residues. The full variable domain, its missing parts supplied by reference TRBV14 and TRBJ2-2, is EAGVTQFPSHSVIEKGQTVTLRCDPISGHDNLYWYRRVMGKEIKFLLHFVKESKQDESGMPNNRFLAERTGGTYSTLKVQPAELEDSGVYFCASSQVRQGVPGELFFGEGSRLTVL.